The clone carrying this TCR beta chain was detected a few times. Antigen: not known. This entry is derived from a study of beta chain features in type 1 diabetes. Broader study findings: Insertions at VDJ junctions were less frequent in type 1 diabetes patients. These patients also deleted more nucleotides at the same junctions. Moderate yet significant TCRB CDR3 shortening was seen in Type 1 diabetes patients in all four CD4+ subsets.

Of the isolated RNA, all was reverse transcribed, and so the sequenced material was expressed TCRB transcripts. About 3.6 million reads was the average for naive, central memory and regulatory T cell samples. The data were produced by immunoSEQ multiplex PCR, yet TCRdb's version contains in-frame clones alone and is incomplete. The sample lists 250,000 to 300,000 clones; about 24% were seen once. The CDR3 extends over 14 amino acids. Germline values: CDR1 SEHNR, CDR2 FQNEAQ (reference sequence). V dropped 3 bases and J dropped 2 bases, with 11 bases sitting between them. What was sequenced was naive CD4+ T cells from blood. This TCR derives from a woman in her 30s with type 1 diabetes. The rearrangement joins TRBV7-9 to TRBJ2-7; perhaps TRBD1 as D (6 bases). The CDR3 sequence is CASSFGRGTYEQYF. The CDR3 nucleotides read TGTGCCAGCAGCTTCGGCAGGGGAACCTACGAGCAGTACTTC. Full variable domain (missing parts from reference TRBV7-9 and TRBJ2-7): DTGVSQNPRHKITKRGQNVTFRCDPISEHNRLYWYRQTLGQGPEFLTYFQNEAQLEKSRLLSDRFSAERPKGSFSTLEIQRTEQGDSAMYLCASSFGRGTYEQYFGPGTRLTVT.